This T cell receptor beta chain appears in the sequencing data of a study of graft-versus-host responses after intestinal transplantation. The table lists this clone with a count of one. What it binds is unknown. Germline CDR1 reads SQVTM; CDR2 reads ANQGSEA. The CDR3 loop spans 13 amino acids. Unmatched junction bases numbered 7, after V lost 4 bases and J lost 7 bases. Study results and limitations: Early post-transplant falls in HvG clones accompanied the peak levels of circulating GvH clones. Graft-donor T cell macrochimerism coincided with high graft-versus-host to host-versus-graft clonal ratios in allografts.

Method: immunoSEQ multiplex PCR; TCRdb's copy keeps in-frame clones and lacks some. The data contain 85,000 to 130,000 clones, roughly 90% of them singletons. The rearrangement joins TRBV29-1 to TRBJ2-1; the match to TRBD2 covers 7 bases. The starting material was unstimulated CD4+ T cells sorted from spleen or lymph node cells, obtained before intestinal transplant. The sequence came from a human donor who received an intestinal transplant. The CDR3 coding sequence is TGCAGCGTTGCCGGGCTAGCGGCAAATGAGCAGTTCTTC. This gives the protein CSVAGLAANEQFF.